Following are 3 T cell receptor beta chains from one sample sequenced in a study of blood T cells in healthy people across ages. Combining a sample-barcoded 5' primer with a J-beta primer mix, a second PCR ran for roughly 7 to 11 cycles. TCRdb called the 5' RACE reads again in MiXCR, with one record for every CDR3 protein. The data hold 800,000 to 950,000 distinct CDR3 sequences, with around 48% observed a single time. Sequenced input: blood. Receptor source: a man aged 25-40 years in good health.

This chain uses TRBV28 with TRBJ2-7; D might be TRBD1 (7 bases). The CDR3 length is 14 residues. V lost 7 bases to trimming and J lost 1 base, with 14 bases between them. In germline, CDR1 is MDHEN, CDR2 SYDVKM. The CDR3 spells CASTEGGQSYEQYF. The CDR3 DNA reads TGTGCCAGCACTGAGGGGGGACAGTCCTACGAGCAGTACTTC.

The V and J genes are TRBV29-1 and TRBJ2-1; 7 bases line up with TRBD2. CDR1 is SQVTM and CDR2 is ANQGSEA in the germline V gene. J gave up 3 bases and V 3 bases, and 11 bases lay outside the gene matches. The CDR3 extends over 16 amino acids. CDR3 DNA sequence: TGCAGCGTTGACAATTCGGTGCTAGCGGTCTACAATGAGCAGTTCTTC. Protein product: CSVDNSVLAVYNEQFF.

The chain has TRBV4-2 and TRBJ2-7; D gene unclear. Between the trimmed V and J ends, which lost 1 base and 10 bases, there was a span of 17 bases. Germline V lookup: CDR1 LGHNA, CDR2 YNFKEQ. The CDR3 length is 14 residues. In DNA form, the CDR3 reads TGTGCCAGCAGCCAAGCCCCCGACCAAAGGGTCCAGTACTTC. This gives the protein CASSQAPDQRVQYF.